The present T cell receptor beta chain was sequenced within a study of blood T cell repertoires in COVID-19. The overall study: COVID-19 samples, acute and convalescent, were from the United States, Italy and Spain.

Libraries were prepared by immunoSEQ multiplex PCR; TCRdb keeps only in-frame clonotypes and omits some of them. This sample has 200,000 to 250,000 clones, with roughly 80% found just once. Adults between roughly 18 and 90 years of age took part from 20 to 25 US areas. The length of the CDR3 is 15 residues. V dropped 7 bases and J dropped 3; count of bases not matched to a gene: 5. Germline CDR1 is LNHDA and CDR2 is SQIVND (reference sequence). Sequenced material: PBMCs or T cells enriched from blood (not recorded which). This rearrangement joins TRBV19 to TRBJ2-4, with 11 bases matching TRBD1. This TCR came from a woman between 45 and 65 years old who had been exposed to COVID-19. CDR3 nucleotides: TGTGCCAGTAAGGACAGGGGGCTCGGCAAAAACATTCAGTACTTC. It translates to CASKDRGLGKNIQYF.